These 5 T cell receptor beta chains came from one sample sequenced in a study of technical replicates of blood from a few donors. Sequencing was performed with immunoSEQ multiplex PCR; in TCRdb, only in-frame clones are kept and a portion is missing. The sample holds some 64,000 clones, around 93% seen once. Sequences were obtained from PBMCs. All receptors come from a human donor in good health. Some clones in this sample may be carry-over from other donors' samples.

J is TRBJ1-2 and V is TRBV30; D uncertain. This CDR3 is built from 14 residues. Looked up from germline, CDR1 is GTSNPN and CDR2 is SVGIG (reference sequence). The V end was cut by 0 bases, the J end by 7 bases, with 15 bases between. The DNA of the CDR3 is TGTGCCTGGAGTGTCCCTAGCCCGTGGGGTGGCTACACCTTC. As protein: CAWSVPSPWGGYTF.

V and J are TRBV6-4 and TRBJ2-3; D is undetermined. Trimming removed 3 bases from V and 0 bases from J, with 4 bases in between. Germline CDR1 reads MRHNA; CDR2 reads SNTAGT. This CDR3 is 13 amino acids long. The CDR3 region is CASSEASTDTQYF. The CDR3 DNA follows: TGTGCCAGCAGTGAGGCTAGCACAGATACGCAGTATTTT.

The chain recombines TRBV11-1 with TRBJ1-1; 7 bases line up with TRBD1. From germline, CDR1 is SGHAT and CDR2 FQDESV (reference sequence). Unmatched junction bases numbered 1, after V lost 2 bases and J lost 4 bases. This CDR3 is built from 13 residues. The CDR3 region is CASSLRQGTEAFF. As DNA, the CDR3 is TGTGCCAGCAGCTTACGACAGGGCACTGAAGCTTTCTTT.

The chain links TRBV11-3 to TRBJ2-7; D is possibly TRBD1 (6 bases). V was clipped by 5 bases and J by 3 bases, with 17 bases between them. Germline V gene sequence: CDR1 SGHNT, CDR2 YENEEA. This CDR3 spans 15 amino acids. CDR3 sequence reads: CASSVNPGQNYEQYF. The DNA of the CDR3 is TGTGCCAGCAGCGTAAATCCGGGACAAAACTACGAGCAGTACTTC.

The genes are TRBV6-5 and TRBJ2-1; 11 nucleotides line up with TRBD2. The CDR3 is 15 residues long. Germline-derived CDR1 and CDR2 are MNHEY and SVGAGI. Trimming at V came to 6 bases and at J to 7 bases, leaving 8 bases not matched to a gene. In nucleotides, the CDR3 is TGTGCCAGCAGCCGTCTAGCGGGAGGTAAGAATGAGCAGTTCTTC. Translating gives CASSRLAGGKNEQFF.